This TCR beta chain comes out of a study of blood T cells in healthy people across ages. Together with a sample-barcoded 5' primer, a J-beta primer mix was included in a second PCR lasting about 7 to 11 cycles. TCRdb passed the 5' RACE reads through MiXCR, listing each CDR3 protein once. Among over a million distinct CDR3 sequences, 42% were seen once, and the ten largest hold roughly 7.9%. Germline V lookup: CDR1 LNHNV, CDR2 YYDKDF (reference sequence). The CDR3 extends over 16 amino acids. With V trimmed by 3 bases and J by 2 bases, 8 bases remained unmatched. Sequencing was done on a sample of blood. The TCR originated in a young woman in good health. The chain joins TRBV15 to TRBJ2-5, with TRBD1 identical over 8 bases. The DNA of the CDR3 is TGTGCCACCAGCAGGGGAGGACAGGGTACGCAAGAGACCCAGTACTTC. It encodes CATSRGGQGTQETQYF.